The 30 T cell receptor beta chains below all came from one sample that was sequenced in a study of blood T cell repertoires in COVID-19. Generated by immunoSEQ multiplex PCR, the TCRdb table keeps only in-frame clones and is missing some. The sample lists approximately 240,000 clones; 70% to 90% were seen once. The source material was peripheral blood. Receptors were obtained from a middle-aged woman who had recovered from COVID-19.

CDR3: CASSLSRTSGRVNEQFF. Written as DNA, the CDR3 is TGTGCCAGCAGTTTATCGAGAACTAGCGGGAGGGTCAATGAGCAGTTCTTC. The rearrangement links TRBV28 to TRBJ2-1, with 13 bases matching TRBD2. The CDR3 loop spans 17 amino acids. Germline-derived CDR1 and CDR2 are MDHEN and SYDVKM. V lost 1 base to trimming and J lost 6 bases; unmatched junction nucleotides: 6.

The genes are TRBV12-5 and TRBJ1-2; D is unclear. This CDR3 spans 13 amino acids. With 1 base removed from V and 5 bases from J, the gap between germline ends came to 8 bases. CDR1 and CDR2 (germline): LGHNT, FRNRAP. CDR3 DNA sequence: TGTGCTAGTGGTTTGGACAGACCTTATGGCTACACCTTC. Translation gives CASGLDRPYGYTF. The full variable domain, with the rest looked up from reference TRBV12-5 and TRBJ1-2, is DARVTQTPRHKVTEMGQEVTMRCQPILGHNTVFWYRQTMMQGLELLAYFRNRAPLDDSGMPKDRFSAEMPDATLATLKIQPSEPRDSAVYFCASGLDRPYGYTFGSGTRLTVV.

In regard to this clone: The identical CDR3 is also encoded by other nucleotide sequences in the sample. The chain couples TRBV18 to TRBJ1-6, with TRBD1 matching 11 bases. The V segment lost 5 bases and the J segment 7 bases; nucleotides outside the gene matches: 1. This CDR3 spans 14 amino acids. Germline values: CDR1 KGHSH, CDR2 LQKENI. The CDR3, as DNA: TGTGCCAGCTCAGGACAGGGGGCCAATTCACCCCTCCACTTT. Protein: CASSGQGANSPLHF.

The J gene is TRBJ2-3, the V gene TRBV20-1, with 8 bases lining up with TRBD2. The CDR3 is 14 residues long. Losses at the gene ends were 3 bases for V and 6 bases for J; bases not matched to a gene: 8. Germline V gives CDR1 DFQATT, CDR2 SNEGSKA (reference sequence). The CDR3 loop reads CSASSGMGFDTQYF. The CDR3, as DNA: TGCAGTGCTAGTAGCGGGATGGGTTTCGATACGCAGTATTTT.

The J gene is TRBJ1-6, the V gene TRBV6-2 or TRBV6-3, with TRBD1 matching 9 bases. The V segment lost 4 bases and the J segment 7 bases; nucleotides outside the gene matches: 11. The CDR3 sequence is 17 residues long. The germline CDR1 and CDR2 sequences are MNHEY and SVGEGT. The DNA for the CDR3 is TGTGCCAGCAGTTCGAACAGGGGGCATCGGGAGAATTCACCCCTCCACTTT. Protein sequence: CASSSNRGHRENSPLHF.

This chain uses TRBV4-3 with TRBJ2-7, with no clear D. The V and J ends lost 1 base and 0 bases respectively, with 10 bases between them. This CDR3 region has 15 residues. CDR1 and CDR2 (germline): LGHNA, YSLEER. The CDR3 here is CASSQGTRYSYEQYF. The DNA of the CDR3 is TGCGCCAGCAGCCAAGGTACCCGGTACTCCTACGAGCAGTACTTC.

This sequence joins TRBV19 and TRBJ1-3; 7 bases match TRBD1. CDR1 and CDR2 (germline): LNHDA, SQIVND (reference sequence). Germline trimming cut 6 bases from V and 0 bases from J; bases unmatched to any gene: 2. CDR3 size: 14 residues. CDR3 region: CASRPGGSGNTIYF. The CDR3 nucleotides read TGTGCCAGTAGGCCAGGGGGCTCTGGAAACACCATATATTTT.

The chain has TRBV4-3 and TRBJ2-7, with 9 bases aligning to TRBD1. Looked up from germline, CDR1 is LGHNA and CDR2 is YSLEER. This CDR3 has 15 residues. V shed 3 bases and J 1 base; nucleotides not matched to a gene: 4. This CDR3 is CASSQGQGHSYEQYF. The CDR3 DNA reads as TGCGCCAGCAGCCAGGGACAGGGCCATTCCTACGAGCAGTACTTC.

The J gene is TRBJ2-1, the V gene TRBV29-1, with 7 bases matching TRBD1. The CDR3 extends over 13 amino acids. Trimming at V came to 6 bases and at J to 15 bases, leaving 17 bases not matched to a gene. Looked up from germline, CDR1 is SQVTM and CDR2 is ANQGSEA. Written as DNA, the CDR3 is TGCAGCGTCAAAGCTGTGGACAGGCAGGGGACGTTCTTC. The encoded protein is CSVKAVDRQGTFF.

This clone was seen a few times. The chain has TRBV4-1 and TRBJ1-2; D possibly corresponds to TRBD1 (6 bases). The V and J ends lost 6 bases and 4 bases respectively, with 9 bases between them. This CDR3 has 12 residues. Per germline, CDR1 MGHRA and CDR2 YSYEKL. In DNA form, the CDR3 reads TGCGCCAGCAGGGACAGTCCCTATGGCTACACCTTC. Its protein product is CASRDSPYGYTF.

The V gene is TRBV10-3, the J gene TRBJ2-3; 10 bases agree with TRBD1. The CDR3 sequence is 14 residues long. J was trimmed by 3 bases and V by 5 bases; bases with no gene match: 2. CDR1 is ENHRY and CDR2 is SYGVKD in the germline V gene. The CDR3 spells CAISRTGGTDTQYF. DNA for the CDR3: TGTGCCATCAGTCGGACAGGGGGGACAGATACGCAGTATTTT.

V gene TRBV7-2 combines with J gene TRBJ2-5; D might be TRBD1 (8 bases). There are 15 residues in the CDR3. V gave up 4 bases and J gave up 2 bases, with 14 bases separating them. Germline V lookup: CDR1 SGHTA, CDR2 FQGNSA. The CDR3 is CASSYRGGVQETQYF. In nucleotides, the CDR3 is TGTGCCAGCAGCTACAGGGGGGGAGTTCAAGAGACCCAGTACTTC.

The V and J genes are TRBV4-1 and TRBJ1-2; the D is unclear. CDR3 length: 17 residues. The V and J ends lost 1 base and 2 bases respectively, with 17 bases between them. The germline V gene has CDR1 MGHRA and CDR2 YSYEKL. CDR3 in amino acids: CASSQAHDLIVNYGYTF. The DNA of the CDR3 is TGCGCCAGCAGCCAAGCACACGACTTGATCGTCAACTATGGCTACACCTTC.

The chain employs TRBV28 and TRBJ2-7; no clear D gene. Germline V gene lookup returns CDR1 MDHEN and CDR2 SYDVKM. Trimming pared 2 bases from V and 2 bases from J, leaving 13 bases between. CDR3 length equals 15 residues. CDR3 sequence: CASSLMPRYPYEQYF. The CDR3 DNA is TGTGCCAGCAGTTTAATGCCCAGGTATCCCTACGAGCAGTACTTC.

V usage is TRBV7-2 and J usage is TRBJ1-5; 9 bases map to TRBD1. CDR1 SGHTA and CDR2 FQGNSA come from the germline V gene. Trimming at V came to 4 bases and at J to 3 bases, leaving 7 bases not matched to a gene. There are 16 residues in the CDR3. The CDR3 is CASSSQQQGANQPQHF. The CDR3 DNA reads as TGTGCCAGCAGCTCCCAACAACAGGGGGCCAATCAGCCCCAGCATTTT.

This sequence joins TRBV6-5 and TRBJ2-5; D may be TRBD1 (5 bases). The CDR3 loop spans 14 amino acids. Germline V gene data show CDR1 as MNHEY and CDR2 as SVGAGI. The V end was cut by 0 bases, the J end by 5 bases, with 10 bases between. Written as DNA, the CDR3 is TGTGCCAGCAGTTACTCCAGGGCCTGGGAGACCCAGTACTTC. Its protein product is CASSYSRAWETQYF.

This rearrangement joins TRBV3-1 (or the pseudogene TRBV3-2) to TRBJ1-1; 9 positions agree with TRBD1. Germline CDR1 and CDR2: LGHDT and YNNKEL (reference sequence). The CDR3 sequence is 16 residues long. V shed 2 bases and J 5 bases; nucleotides not matched to a gene: 9. CDR3: CASSQHMTGGETEAFF. DNA for the CDR3: TGTGCCAGCAGCCAACATATGACAGGGGGAGAGACTGAAGCTTTCTTT.

This sequence joins TRBV6-2 or TRBV6-3 and TRBJ2-5; 7 bases are shared with TRBD1. The CDR3 is 14 residues long. With V trimmed by 6 bases and J by 5 bases, 9 bases remained unmatched. Germline V gives CDR1 MNHEY, CDR2 SVGEGT. The CDR3 bases are TGTGCCAGCAGCTATTACAGGGGCGCGGAGACCCAGTACTTC. It specifies CASSYYRGAETQYF.

The gene calls are TRBV24-1 and TRBJ2-2; 10 bases map to TRBD1. V shed 11 bases, J shed 4 bases, and the junction held 6 bases outside the gene matches. The CDR3 totals 14 residues. Germline CDR1 KGHDR, CDR2 SFDVKD. The CDR3 DNA reads as TGTGCCAGCCAGGGGACAGGGGTCACCGGGGAGCTGTTTTTT. Protein sequence: CASQGTGVTGELFF.

DNA for the CDR3: TGTGCCAGCAGTTACGGACAGGGATCCGGGGAGCTGTTTTTT. Translating it yields CASSYGQGSGELFF. This chain connects TRBV6-6 to TRBJ2-2; 8 bases are shared with TRBD1. Germline V gene data show CDR1 as MNHNY and CDR2 as SVGAGI (reference sequence). Germline trimming cut 2 bases from V and 6 bases from J; bases unmatched to any gene: 2. CDR3 length: 14 residues.

V is TRBV6-5 and J is TRBJ2-2, with TRBD2 as a possible D gene (6 bases). This CDR3 has 15 residues. Trimming removed 2 bases from V and 1 base from J, with 8 bases in between. The germline V gene has CDR1 MNHEY and CDR2 SVGAGI. CDR3 region: CASSYAGWNTGELFF. The DNA for the CDR3 is TGTGCCAGCAGTTACGCGGGATGGAACACCGGGGAGCTGTTTTTT.

This clone was seen only once. The rearrangement uses TRBV5-6 and TRBJ2-1, with 7 bases fitting TRBD2. V trimming: 4 bases; J trimming: 4 bases; junction bases outside the gene matches: 11. Germline V gives CDR1 SGHDT, CDR2 YYEEEE. This CDR3 has 16 residues. The CDR3 sequence is CASSPAGEGSYNEQFF. The CDR3, as DNA: TGTGCCAGCAGCCCGGCCGGGGAGGGGTCATACAATGAGCAGTTCTTC.

The CDR3 region has the DNA TGTGCCAGTAGTGTGGCCTCGACAGAACAGCCCCAGCATTTT. Residues: CASSVASTEQPQHF. V is TRBV19 and J is TRBJ1-5; tentatively, D is TRBD1 (5 bases). The V gene lost 5 bases and the J gene lost 7 bases, with 15 bases spanning the gap. CDR3 length: 14 amino acids. Germline CDR1 reads LNHDA; CDR2 reads SQIVND (reference sequence).

The chain links TRBV19 to TRBJ1-5; 8 bases are shared with TRBD1. The germline V gene encodes CDR1 LNHDA and CDR2 SQIVND (reference sequence). The J segment lost 7 bases and the V segment lost 0 bases, leaving 8 bases of the junction unmatched. The CDR3 contains 16 residues. The DNA for the CDR3 is TGTGCCAGTAGTATAGATGGCTCAGGGGGCGGGCAGCCCCAGCATTTT. Protein sequence: CASSIDGSGGGQPQHF.

The chain employs TRBV7-3 and TRBJ2-5; 12 bases line up with TRBD2. CDR1 and CDR2 (germline): SGHTA, FQGTGA. This CDR3 comprises 15 residues. With 5 bases clipped from V and 5 bases from J, the junction kept 6 bases outside the gene matches. Here the CDR3 DNA reads TGTGCCAGCAGCGCAGGACTAGCGGGGCGGGAGACCCAGTACTTC. It codes for CASSAGLAGRETQYF.

The V call is TRBV7-3, the J call TRBJ2-7, with D perhaps matching TRBD2 (6 bases). The germline CDR1 and CDR2 sequences are SGHTA and FQGTGA. Trimming shortened V by 3 bases and J by 6 bases, and 12 bases separated the two germline ends. CDR3 length: 13 amino acids. CDR3 sequence (DNA): TGTGCCAGCAGCTTGGGACTCCTGAGCGAGCAGTACTTC. This gives the protein CASSLGLLSEQYF.

The chain links TRBV25-1 to TRBJ1-5, with a tentative D call TRBD1 (6 bases). Germline values: CDR1 MGHDK, CDR2 SYGVNS. V was cut by 8 bases and J by 1 base, with 12 bases left in between. The CDR3 is 14 residues long. The DNA for the CDR3 is TGTGCCAGCTCTGAGGGGGAGAGCAATCAGCCCCAGCATTTT. It translates to CASSEGESNQPQHF.

The rearrangement uses TRBV28 and TRBJ2-5; 9 bases map to TRBD2. Per germline, CDR1 MDHEN and CDR2 SYDVKM. The junction had 12 bases not matched to a gene; V was cut back by 5 bases and J by 5 bases. The CDR3 is 16 residues long. The CDR3 DNA is TGTGCCAGCAGTAGGGGATTAGCGGGGGTTTGGGAGACCCAGTACTTC. This encodes CASSRGLAGVWETQYF.

Only a few counts were recorded for this clone. The chain couples TRBV7-6 to TRBJ2-7; D is perhaps TRBD1 (8 bases). The CDR3 runs to 15 residues. Germline CDR1 reads SGHVS; CDR2 reads FNYEAQ. Trimming took off 4 bases at V and 2 bases at J, with 15 bases between the two ends. This chain's CDR3 is CASSSGQGGPYEQYF. CDR3 DNA: TGTGCCAGCAGCTCAGGACAGGGAGGGCCCTACGAGCAGTACTTC.

In the case of this clone: Other nucleotide sequences in the sample specify the same CDR3. The genes are TRBV2 and TRBJ2-7; 9 nucleotides align to TRBD1. Looked up from germline, CDR1 is SNHLY and CDR2 is FYNNEI. CDR3 length: 13 amino acids. The V and J ends lost 4 bases and 4 bases, in that order; junction bases with no gene match: 2. CDR3 sequence: CASSGDRDYEQYF. The CDR3 bases are TGTGCCAGCAGTGGGGACAGGGATTACGAGCAGTACTTC.